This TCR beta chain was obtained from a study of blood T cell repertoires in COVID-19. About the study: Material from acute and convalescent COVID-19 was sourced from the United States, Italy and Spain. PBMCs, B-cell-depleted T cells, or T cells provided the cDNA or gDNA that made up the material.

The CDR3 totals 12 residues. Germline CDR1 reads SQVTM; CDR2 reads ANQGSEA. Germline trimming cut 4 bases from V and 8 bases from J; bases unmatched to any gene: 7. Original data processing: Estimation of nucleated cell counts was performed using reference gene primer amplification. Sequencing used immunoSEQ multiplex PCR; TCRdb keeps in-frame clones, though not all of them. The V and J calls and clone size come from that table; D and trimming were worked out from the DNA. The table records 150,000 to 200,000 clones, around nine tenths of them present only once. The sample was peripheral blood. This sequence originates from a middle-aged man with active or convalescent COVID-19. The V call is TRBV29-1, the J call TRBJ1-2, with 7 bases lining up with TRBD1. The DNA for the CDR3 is TGCAGCGTTGGACAGGGCGACCGGGGCTACACCTTC. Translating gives CSVGQGDRGYTF. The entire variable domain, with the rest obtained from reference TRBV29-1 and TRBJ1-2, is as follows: SAVISQKPSRDICQRGTSLTIQCQVDSQVTMMFWYRQQPGQSLTLIATANQGSEATYESGFVIDKFPISRPNLTFSTLTVSNMSPEDSSIYLCSVGQGDRGYTFGSGTRLTVV.